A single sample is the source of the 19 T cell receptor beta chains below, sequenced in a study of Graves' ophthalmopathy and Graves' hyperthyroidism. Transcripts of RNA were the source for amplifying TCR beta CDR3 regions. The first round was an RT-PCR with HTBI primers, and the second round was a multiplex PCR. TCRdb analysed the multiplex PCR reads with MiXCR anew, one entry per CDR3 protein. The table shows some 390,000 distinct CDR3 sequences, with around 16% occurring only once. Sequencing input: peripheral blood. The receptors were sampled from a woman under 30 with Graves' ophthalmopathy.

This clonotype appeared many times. The CDR3 DNA reads TGTGCCAGCAGCTTAGAGACTCCGAACACTGAAGCTTTCTTT. As protein: CASSLETPNTEAFF. The chain links TRBV11-2 to TRBJ1-1, with unresolved D. V was trimmed by 0 bases and J by 1 base, leaving 6 bases between them. The CDR3 runs 14 residues. The germline V gene has CDR1 SGHAT and CDR2 FQNNGV.

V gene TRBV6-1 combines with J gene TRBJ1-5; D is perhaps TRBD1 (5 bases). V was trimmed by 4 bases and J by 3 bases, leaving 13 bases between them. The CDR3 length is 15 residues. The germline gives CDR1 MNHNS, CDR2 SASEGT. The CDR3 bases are TGTGCCAGCAGTGGCCAAGGGGCCCTCAATCAGCCCCAGCATTTT. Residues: CASSGQGALNQPQHF.

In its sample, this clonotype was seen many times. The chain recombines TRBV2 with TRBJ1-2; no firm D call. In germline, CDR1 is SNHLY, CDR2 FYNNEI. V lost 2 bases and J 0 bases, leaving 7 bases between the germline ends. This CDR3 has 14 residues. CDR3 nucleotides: TGTGCCAGCAGTGAACAGGCAGCTAACTATGGCTACACCTTC. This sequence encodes CASSEQAANYGYTF.

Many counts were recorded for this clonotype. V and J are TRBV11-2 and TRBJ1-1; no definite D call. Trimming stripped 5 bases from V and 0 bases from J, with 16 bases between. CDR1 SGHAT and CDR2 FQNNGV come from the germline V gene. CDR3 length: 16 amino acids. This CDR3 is CASSPRLSKLNTEAFF. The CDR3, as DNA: TGTGCCAGCAGCCCCAGGCTCTCCAAGTTGAACACTGAAGCTTTCTTT. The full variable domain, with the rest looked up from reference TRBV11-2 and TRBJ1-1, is EAGVAQSPRYKIIEKRQSVAFWCNPISGHATLYWYQQILGQGPKLLIQFQNNGVVDDSQLPKDRFSAERLKGVDSTLKIQPAKLEDSAVYLCASSPRLSKLNTEAFFGQGTRLTVV.

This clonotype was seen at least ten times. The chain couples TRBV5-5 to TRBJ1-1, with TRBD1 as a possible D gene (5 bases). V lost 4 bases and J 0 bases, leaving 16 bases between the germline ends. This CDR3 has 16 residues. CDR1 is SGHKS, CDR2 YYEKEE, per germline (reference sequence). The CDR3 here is CASSAAGIRMNTEAFF. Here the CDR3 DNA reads TGTGCCAGCAGCGCCGCAGGGATACGCATGAACACTGAAGCTTTCTTT. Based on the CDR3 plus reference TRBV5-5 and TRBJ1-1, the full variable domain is DAGVTQSPTHLIKTRGQQVTLRCSPISGHKSVSWYQQVLGQGPQFIFQYYEKEERGRGNFPDRFSARQFPNYSSELNVNALLLGDSALYLCASSAAGIRMNTEAFFGQGTRLTVV.

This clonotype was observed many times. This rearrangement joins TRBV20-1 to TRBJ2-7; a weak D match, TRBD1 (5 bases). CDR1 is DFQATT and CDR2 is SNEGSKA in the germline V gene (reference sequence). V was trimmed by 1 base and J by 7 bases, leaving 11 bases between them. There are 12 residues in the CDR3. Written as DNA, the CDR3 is TGCAGTGCTAGAGTCACAGGTCGGGAGCAGTACTTC. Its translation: CSARVTGREQYF.

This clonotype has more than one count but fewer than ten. As DNA, the CDR3 is TGTGCCAGCAGCTGGACAGGGTATGGTGAGCGGTCACCCCTCCACTTT. It codes for CASSWTGYGERSPLHF. The gene calls are TRBV7-2 and TRBJ1-6; TRBD1 aligns across 8 bases. Germline lookup yields CDR1 SGHTA and CDR2 FQGNSA. The CDR3 spans 16 residues. The V segment lost 4 bases and the J segment 10 bases; nucleotides outside the gene matches: 12.

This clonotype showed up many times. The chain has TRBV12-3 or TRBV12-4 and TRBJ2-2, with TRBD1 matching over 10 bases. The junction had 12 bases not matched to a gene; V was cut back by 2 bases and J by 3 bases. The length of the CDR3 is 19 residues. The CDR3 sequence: CASSLSVTGGAPHTGELFF. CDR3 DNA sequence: TGTGCCAGCAGTTTATCCGTGACAGGGGGCGCGCCCCACACCGGGGAGCTGTTTTTT.

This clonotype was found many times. CDR3 nucleotide sequence: TGCGCCAGCAGCCAAGTCGGGGGGAGCTCCTACGAGCAGTACTTC. This codes for CASSQVGGSSYEQYF. V gene TRBV4-1 combines with J gene TRBJ2-7; 7 bases line up with TRBD2. Germline V CDR1 and CDR2: MGHRA, YSYEKL. This CDR3 spans 15 amino acids. Losses at the gene ends were 1 base for V and 0 bases for J; bases not matched to a gene: 3.

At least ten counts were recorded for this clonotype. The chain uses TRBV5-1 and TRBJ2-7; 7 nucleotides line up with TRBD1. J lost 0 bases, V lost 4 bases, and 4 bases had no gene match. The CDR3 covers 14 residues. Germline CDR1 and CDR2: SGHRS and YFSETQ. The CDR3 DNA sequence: TGCGCCAGCAGCCTACAGGGGTTCTCCTACGAGCAGTACTTC. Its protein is CASSLQGFSYEQYF.

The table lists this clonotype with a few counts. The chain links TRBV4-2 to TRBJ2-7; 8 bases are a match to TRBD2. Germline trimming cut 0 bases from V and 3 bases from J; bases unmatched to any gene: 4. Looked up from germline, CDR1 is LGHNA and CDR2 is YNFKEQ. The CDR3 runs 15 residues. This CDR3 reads CASSQDQAGGYEQYF. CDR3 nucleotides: TGTGCCAGCAGCCAAGATCAGGCGGGGGGCTACGAGCAGTACTTC.

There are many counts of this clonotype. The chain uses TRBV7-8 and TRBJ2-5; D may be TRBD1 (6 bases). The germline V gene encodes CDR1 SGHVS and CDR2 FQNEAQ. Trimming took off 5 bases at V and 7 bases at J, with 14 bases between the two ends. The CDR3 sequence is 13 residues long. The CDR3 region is CASSRGGPGTQYF. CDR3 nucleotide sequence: TGTGCCAGCAGCCGAGGGGGACCTGGGACCCAGTACTTC.

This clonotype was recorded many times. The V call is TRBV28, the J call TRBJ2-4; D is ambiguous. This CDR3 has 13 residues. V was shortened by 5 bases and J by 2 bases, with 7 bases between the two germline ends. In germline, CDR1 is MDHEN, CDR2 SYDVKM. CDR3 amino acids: CASSDFTKNIQYF. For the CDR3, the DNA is TGTGCCAGCAGTGACTTCACCAAAAACATTCAGTACTTC.

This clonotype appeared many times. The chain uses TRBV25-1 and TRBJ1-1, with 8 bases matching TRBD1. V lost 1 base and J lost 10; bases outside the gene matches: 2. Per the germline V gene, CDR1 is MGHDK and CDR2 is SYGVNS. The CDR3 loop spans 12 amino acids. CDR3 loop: CASSELGQGAFF. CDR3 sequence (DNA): TGTGCCAGCAGTGAATTAGGACAGGGAGCTTTCTTT.

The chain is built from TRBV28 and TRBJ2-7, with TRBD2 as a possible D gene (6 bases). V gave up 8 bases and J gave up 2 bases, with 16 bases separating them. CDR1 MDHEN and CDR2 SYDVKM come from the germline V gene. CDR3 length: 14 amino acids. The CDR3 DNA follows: TGTGCCAGCTCCGTCGGGGGACCTGCCTACGAGCAGTACTTC. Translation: CASSVGGPAYEQYF.

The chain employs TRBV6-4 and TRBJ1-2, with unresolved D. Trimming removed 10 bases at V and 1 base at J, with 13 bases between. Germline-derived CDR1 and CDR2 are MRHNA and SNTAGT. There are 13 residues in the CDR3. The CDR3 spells CATLGRNNYGYTF. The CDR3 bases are TGTGCCACCCTCGGACGGAATAACTATGGCTACACCTTC.

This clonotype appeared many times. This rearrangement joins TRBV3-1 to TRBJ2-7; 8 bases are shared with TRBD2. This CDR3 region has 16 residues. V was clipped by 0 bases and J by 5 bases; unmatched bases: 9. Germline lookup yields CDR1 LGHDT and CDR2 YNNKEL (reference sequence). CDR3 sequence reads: CASSQDRVAGTHEQYF. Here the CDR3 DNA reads TGTGCCAGCAGCCAAGATCGAGTAGCGGGGACCCACGAGCAGTACTTC.

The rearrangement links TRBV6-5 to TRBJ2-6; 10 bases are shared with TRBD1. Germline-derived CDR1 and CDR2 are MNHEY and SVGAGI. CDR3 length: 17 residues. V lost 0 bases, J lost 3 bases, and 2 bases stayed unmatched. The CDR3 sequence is CASSYSGQGVGANVLTF. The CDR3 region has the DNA TGTGCCAGCAGTTACTCCGGACAGGGGGTTGGGGCCAACGTCCTGACTTTC.

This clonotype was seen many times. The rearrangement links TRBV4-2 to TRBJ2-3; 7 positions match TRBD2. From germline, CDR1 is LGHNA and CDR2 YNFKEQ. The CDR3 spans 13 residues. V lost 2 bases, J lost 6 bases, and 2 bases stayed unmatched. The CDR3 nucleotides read TGTGCCAGCAGCCAACAGCGGGGTGATACGCAGTATTTT. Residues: CASSQQRGDTQYF.